One and the same sample provided the 6 T cell receptor beta chains below, sequenced in a study of shared clonotypes between healthy human individuals. Produced via immunoSEQ multiplex PCR; TCRdb's table is partial and in-frame only. Of roughly 600,000 clones in the sample, roughly 98% were seen once. CD45RO-negative, CCR7-selected cells formed the naive CD8 fraction, which excluded terminally differentiated effector memory CD45RA+ cells. Sequencing used naive CD8+ T cells sorted from blood. All receptors derive from a young man in good health.

V usage is TRBV6-4 and J usage is TRBJ2-1, with unresolved D. The length of the CDR3 is 12 residues. The V gene lost 0 bases and the J gene lost 10 bases, with 7 bases spanning the gap. Germline CDR1 MRHNA, CDR2 SNTAGT. This CDR3 is CASSDSGNEQFF. Written as DNA, the CDR3 is TGTGCCAGCAGTGACTCAGGAAACGAGCAGTTCTTC.

Details on this clone: Different DNA sequences within this sample yield the same CDR3. This chain connects TRBV11-1 to TRBJ2-5; 7 bases line up with TRBD1. Germline CDR1 SGHAT, CDR2 FQDESV (reference sequence). V lost 5 bases and J lost 1; bases outside the gene matches: 4. This CDR3 is built from 14 residues. CDR3 protein: CASSPRQGQETQYF. The CDR3 nucleotides read TGTGCCAGCAGCCCCAGACAGGGCCAAGAGACCCAGTACTTC. Full variable domain (missing parts from reference TRBV11-1 and TRBJ2-5): EAEVAQSPRYKITEKSQAVAFWCDPISGHATLYWYRQILGQGPELLVQFQDESVVDDSQLPKDRFSAERLKGVDSTLKIQPAELGDSAMYLCASSPRQGQETQYFGPGTRLLVL.

The genes are TRBV7-9 and TRBJ2-2, with D unclear. Germline assignment: CDR1 SEHNR and CDR2 FQNEAQ (reference sequence). This CDR3 is 14 amino acids long. V dropped 0 bases and J dropped 4 bases, with 6 bases sitting between them. This CDR3 is CASSLADSTGELFF. The CDR3 region has the DNA TGTGCCAGCAGCTTAGCCGATAGCACCGGGGAGCTGTTTTTT.

This chain uses TRBV7-2 with TRBJ2-7; D remains ambiguous. The CDR3 has 14 amino acids. Trimming cost V 1 base and J 2 bases, with 9 bases left between them. From germline, CDR1 is SGHTA and CDR2 FQGNSA. CDR3 sequence reads: CASSLGLDAYEQYF. For the CDR3, the DNA is TGTGCCAGCAGCTTAGGATTGGATGCCTACGAGCAGTACTTC.

This sequence joins TRBV13 and TRBJ2-3; TRBD1 might be the D (6 bases). CDR1 and CDR2 (germline): PRHDT, FYEKMQ (reference sequence). CDR3 length equals 13 residues. The germline V and J ends were trimmed by 2 bases and 9 bases, with 12 bases remaining between them. The CDR3 is CASSLWLDRTQYF. For the CDR3, the DNA is TGTGCCAGCAGCTTATGGCTAGACAGGACGCAGTATTTT. The complete variable domain, with remaining parts taken from reference TRBV13 and TRBJ2-3, reads AAGVIQSPRHLIKEKRETATLKCYPIPRHDTVYWYQQGPGQDPQFLISFYEKMQSDKGSIPDRFSAQQFSDYHSELNMSSLELGDSALYFCASSLWLDRTQYFGPGTRLTVL.

The chain carries TRBV9 and TRBJ2-3; D gene ambiguous. The germline V gene has CDR1 SGDLS and CDR2 YYNGEE. The CDR3 runs 14 residues. Deletions cut 3 bases from V and 6 bases from J, with 14 bases between. The CDR3 DNA is TGTGCCAGCAGCGCCCCGAATAGTGGGGATACGCAGTATTTT. It specifies CASSAPNSGDTQYF.